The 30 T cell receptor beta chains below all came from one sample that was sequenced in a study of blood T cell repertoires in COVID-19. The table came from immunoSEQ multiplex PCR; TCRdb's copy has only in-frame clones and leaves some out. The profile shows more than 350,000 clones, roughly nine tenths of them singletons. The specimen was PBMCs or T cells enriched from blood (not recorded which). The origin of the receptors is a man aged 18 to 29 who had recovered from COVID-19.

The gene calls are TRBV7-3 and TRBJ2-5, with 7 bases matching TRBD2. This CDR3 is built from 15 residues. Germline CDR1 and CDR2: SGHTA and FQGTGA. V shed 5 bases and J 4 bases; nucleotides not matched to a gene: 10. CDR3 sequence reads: CASSRRGGSGETQYF. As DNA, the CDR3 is TGTGCCAGCAGCCGCCGGGGAGGGTCGGGAGAGACCCAGTACTTC.

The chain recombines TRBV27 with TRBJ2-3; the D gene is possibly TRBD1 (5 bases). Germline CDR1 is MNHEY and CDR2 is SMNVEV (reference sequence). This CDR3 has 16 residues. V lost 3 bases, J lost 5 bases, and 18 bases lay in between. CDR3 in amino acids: CASSLAQGFRVDTQYF. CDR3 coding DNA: TGTGCCAGCAGTTTGGCCCAGGGATTTAGGGTAGATACGCAGTATTTT.

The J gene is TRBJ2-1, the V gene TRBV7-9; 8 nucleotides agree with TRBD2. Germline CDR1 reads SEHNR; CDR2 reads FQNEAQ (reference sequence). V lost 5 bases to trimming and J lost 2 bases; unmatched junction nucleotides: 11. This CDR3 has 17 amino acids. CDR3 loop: CASSTTQPAGAYNEQFF. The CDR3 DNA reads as TGTGCCAGCAGCACCACCCAGCCAGCGGGAGCCTACAATGAGCAGTTCTTC.

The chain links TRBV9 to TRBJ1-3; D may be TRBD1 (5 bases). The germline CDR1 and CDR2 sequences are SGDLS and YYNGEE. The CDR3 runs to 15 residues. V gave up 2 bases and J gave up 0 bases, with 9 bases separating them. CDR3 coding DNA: TGTGCCAGCAGCGTTGACAGCCACTCTGGAAACACCATATATTTT. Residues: CASSVDSHSGNTIYF.

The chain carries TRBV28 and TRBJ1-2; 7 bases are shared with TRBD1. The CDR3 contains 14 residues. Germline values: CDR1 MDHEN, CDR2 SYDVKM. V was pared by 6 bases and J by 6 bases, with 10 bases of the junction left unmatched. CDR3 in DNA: TGTGCCAGCAGAGCTAGGGGGCCGGAGGATGGCTACACCTTC. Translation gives CASRARGPEDGYTF.

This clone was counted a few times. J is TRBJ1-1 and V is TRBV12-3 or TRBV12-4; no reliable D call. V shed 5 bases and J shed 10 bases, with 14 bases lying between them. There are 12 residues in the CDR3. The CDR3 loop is CASSPAGVVAFF. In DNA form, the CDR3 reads TGTGCCAGCAGTCCCGCCGGGGTAGTAGCTTTCTTT.

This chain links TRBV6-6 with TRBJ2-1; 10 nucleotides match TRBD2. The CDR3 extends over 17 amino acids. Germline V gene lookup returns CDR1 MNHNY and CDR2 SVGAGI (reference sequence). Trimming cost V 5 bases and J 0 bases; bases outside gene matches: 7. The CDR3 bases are TGTGCCAGCAGTCAGCGGGAGGGCATTATCTCCTACAATGAGCAGTTCTTC. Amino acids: CASSQREGIISYNEQFF.

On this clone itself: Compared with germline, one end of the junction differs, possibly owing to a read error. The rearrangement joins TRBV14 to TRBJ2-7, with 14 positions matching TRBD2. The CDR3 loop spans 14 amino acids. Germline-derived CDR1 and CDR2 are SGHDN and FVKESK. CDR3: CASSQGLAGGPSGF. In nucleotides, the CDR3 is TGTGCCAGCAGCCAAGGACTAGCGGGAGGGCCATCAGGCTTC.

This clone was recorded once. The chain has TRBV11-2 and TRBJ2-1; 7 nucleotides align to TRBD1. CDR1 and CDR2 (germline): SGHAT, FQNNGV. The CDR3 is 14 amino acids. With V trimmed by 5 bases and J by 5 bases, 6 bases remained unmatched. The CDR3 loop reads CASSPRTGDNEQFF. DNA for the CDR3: TGTGCCAGCAGCCCCCGGACAGGAGACAATGAGCAGTTCTTC.

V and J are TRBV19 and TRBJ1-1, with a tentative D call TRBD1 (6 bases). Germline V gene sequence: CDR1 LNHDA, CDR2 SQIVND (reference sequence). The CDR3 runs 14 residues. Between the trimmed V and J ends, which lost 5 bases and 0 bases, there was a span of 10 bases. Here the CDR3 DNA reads TGTGCCAGTAGTGTAAGGGGGTTGAACACTGAAGCTTTCTTT. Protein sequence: CASSVRGLNTEAFF.

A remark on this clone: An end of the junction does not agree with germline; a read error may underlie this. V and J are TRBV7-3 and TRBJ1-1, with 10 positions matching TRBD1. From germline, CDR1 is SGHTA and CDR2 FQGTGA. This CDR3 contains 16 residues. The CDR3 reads CASSLTGTGVNTEAFF. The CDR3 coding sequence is TGTGCCAGCAGCCTAACCGGGACAGGGGTGAACACTGAAGCTTTCTTT.

The CDR3 nucleotides are TGTGCTAGTGGTTTGGCTCATGACAGGGGGCGGGTTGAAAAACTGTTTTTT. Translating gives CASGLAHDRGRVEKLFF. This chain links TRBV12-5 with TRBJ1-4; 10 bases match TRBD1. Germline V CDR1 and CDR2: LGHNT, FRNRAP. Germline trimming cut 1 base from V and 7 bases from J; bases unmatched to any gene: 9. The CDR3 is made up of 17 amino acids.

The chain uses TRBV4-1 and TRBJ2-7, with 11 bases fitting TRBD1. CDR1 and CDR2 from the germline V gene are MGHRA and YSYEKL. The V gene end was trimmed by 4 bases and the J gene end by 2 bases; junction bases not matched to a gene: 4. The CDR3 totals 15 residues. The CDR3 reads CASSPAGQGAYEQYF. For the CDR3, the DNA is TGCGCCAGCAGCCCGGCGGGACAGGGGGCCTACGAGCAGTACTTC.

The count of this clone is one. CDR3 coding DNA: TGTGCCAGCAGTTACTCCGCGTTCGGCTACACCTTC. As protein: CASSYSAFGYTF. The V call is TRBV6-2 or TRBV6-3, the J call TRBJ1-2; no firm D call. Germline values: CDR1 MNHEY, CDR2 SVGEGT. V was clipped by 0 bases and J by 8 bases, with 7 bases between them. There are 12 residues in the CDR3.

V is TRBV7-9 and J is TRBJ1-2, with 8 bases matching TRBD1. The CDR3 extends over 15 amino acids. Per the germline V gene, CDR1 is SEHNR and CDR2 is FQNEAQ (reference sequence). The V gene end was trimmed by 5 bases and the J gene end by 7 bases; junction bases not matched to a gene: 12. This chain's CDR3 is CASSRPTGAIPGYTF. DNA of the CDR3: TGTGCCAGCAGCCGCCCGACAGGGGCAATACCTGGCTACACCTTC. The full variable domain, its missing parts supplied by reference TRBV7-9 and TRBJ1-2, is DTGVSQNPRHKITKRGQNVTFRCDPISEHNRLYWYRQTLGQGPEFLTYFQNEAQLEKSRLLSDRFSAERPKGSFSTLEIQRTEQGDSAMYLCASSRPTGAIPGYTFGSGTRLTVV.

The CDR3, as DNA: TGTGCCAGCAGCACCTTTCGGACAGTCGACCCCATTCCCCCTAACTATGGCTACACCTTC. Its translation: CASSTFRTVDPIPPNYGYTF. The chain joins TRBV28 to TRBJ1-2, with a tentative D call TRBD1 (6 bases). CDR3 size: 20 residues. With 6 bases removed from V and 0 bases from J, the gap between germline ends came to 29 bases. CDR1 MDHEN and CDR2 SYDVKM come from the germline V gene.

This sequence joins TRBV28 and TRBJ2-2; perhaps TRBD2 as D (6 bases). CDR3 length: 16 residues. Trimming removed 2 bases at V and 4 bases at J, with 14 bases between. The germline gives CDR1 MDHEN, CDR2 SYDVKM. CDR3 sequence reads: CASSLIGAGSTGELFF. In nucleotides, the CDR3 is TGTGCCAGCAGTTTAATTGGGGCGGGGAGCACCGGGGAGCTGTTTTTT.

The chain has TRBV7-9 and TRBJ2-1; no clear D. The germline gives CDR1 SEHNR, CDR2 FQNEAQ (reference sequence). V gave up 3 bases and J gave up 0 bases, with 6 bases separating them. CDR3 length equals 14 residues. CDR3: CASSFRSSYNEQFF. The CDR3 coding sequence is TGTGCCAGCAGCTTCCGGAGCTCCTACAATGAGCAGTTCTTC.

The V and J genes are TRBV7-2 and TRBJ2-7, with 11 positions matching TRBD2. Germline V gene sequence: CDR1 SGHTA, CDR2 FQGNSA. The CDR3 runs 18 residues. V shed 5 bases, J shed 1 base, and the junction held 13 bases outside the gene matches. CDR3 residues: CASSLSGRGRLSSYEQYF. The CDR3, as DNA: TGTGCCAGCAGCCTTAGCGGGAGGGGAAGGCTTTCGTCCTACGAGCAGTACTTC.

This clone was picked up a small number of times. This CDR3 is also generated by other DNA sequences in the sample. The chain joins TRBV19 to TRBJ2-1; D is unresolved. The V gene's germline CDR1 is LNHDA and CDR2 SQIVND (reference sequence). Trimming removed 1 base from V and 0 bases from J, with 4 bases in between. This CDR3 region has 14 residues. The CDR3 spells CASSIGSSYNEQFF. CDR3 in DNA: TGTGCCAGTAGTATAGGGAGCTCCTACAATGAGCAGTTCTTC.

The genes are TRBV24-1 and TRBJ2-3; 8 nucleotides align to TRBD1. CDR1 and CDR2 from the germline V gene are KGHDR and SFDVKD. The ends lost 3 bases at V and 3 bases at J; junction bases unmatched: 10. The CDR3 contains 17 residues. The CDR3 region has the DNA TGTGCCACCAGTGATCCCTTGGACAGGGTGCAGACAGATACGCAGTATTTT. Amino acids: CATSDPLDRVQTDTQYF.

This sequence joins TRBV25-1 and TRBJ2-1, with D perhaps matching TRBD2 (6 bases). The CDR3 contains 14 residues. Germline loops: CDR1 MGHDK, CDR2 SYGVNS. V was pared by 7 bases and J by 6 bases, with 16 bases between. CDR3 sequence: CASTGGALSNEQFF. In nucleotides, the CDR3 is TGTGCCAGCACCGGGGGAGCGCTCAGCAATGAGCAGTTCTTC. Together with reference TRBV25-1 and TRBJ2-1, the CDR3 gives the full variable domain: EADIYQTPRYLVIGTGKKITLECSQTMGHDKMYWYQQDPGMELHLIHYSYGVNSTEKGDLSSESTVSRIRTEHFPLTLESARPSHTSQYLCASTGGALSNEQFFGPGTRLTVL.

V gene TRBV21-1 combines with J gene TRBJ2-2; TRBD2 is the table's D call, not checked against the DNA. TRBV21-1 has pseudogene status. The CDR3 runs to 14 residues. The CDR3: CASRGLLNTGELFF. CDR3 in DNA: TGTGCCAGCCGGGGACTTCTGAACACCGGGGAGCTGTTTTTT.

The CDR3 bases are TGTGCCAGCAGCCCTTACGCGGGAATACTCACAGATACGCAGTATTTT. Amino acids: CASSPYAGILTDTQYF. The chain employs TRBV7-2 and TRBJ2-3, with D perhaps matching TRBD2 (6 bases). CDR3 length equals 16 residues. Trimming stripped 5 bases from V and 2 bases from J, with 17 bases between. Germline V CDR1 and CDR2: SGHTA, FQGNSA.

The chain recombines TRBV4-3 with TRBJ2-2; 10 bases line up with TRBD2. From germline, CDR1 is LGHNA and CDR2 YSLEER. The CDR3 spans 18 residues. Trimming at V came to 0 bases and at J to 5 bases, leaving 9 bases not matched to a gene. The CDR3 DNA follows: TGCGCCAGCAGCCAAGATCCGGTGAGCGGGAGGGTTACCGGGGAGCTGTTTTTT. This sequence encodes CASSQDPVSGRVTGELFF.

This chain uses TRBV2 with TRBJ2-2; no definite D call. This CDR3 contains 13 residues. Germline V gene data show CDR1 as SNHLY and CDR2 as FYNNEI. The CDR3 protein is CGSRPPGAGELFF. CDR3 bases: TGTGGCTCGAGGCCCCCCGGCGCCGGGGAGCTGTTTTTT.

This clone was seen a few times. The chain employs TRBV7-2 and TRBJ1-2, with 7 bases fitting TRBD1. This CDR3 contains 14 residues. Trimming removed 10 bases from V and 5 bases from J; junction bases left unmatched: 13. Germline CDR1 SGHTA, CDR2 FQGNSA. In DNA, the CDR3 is TGTGCCATCACAGGGGTCCCCTCCGTTTATGGCTACACCTTC. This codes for CAITGVPSVYGYTF.

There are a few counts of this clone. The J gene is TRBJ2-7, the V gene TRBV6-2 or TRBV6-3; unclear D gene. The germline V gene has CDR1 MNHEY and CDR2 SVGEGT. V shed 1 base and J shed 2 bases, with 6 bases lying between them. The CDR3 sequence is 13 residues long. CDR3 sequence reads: CASSYLTTYEQYF. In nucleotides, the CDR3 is TGTGCCAGCAGTTACTTAACAACCTACGAGCAGTACTTC.

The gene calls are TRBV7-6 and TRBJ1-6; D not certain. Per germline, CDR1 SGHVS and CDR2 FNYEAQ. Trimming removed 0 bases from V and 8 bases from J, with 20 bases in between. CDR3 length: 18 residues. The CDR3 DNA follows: TGTGCCAGCAGCTTAGCTAGATCGGGGAACCGCCTCCATTCACCCCTCCACTTT. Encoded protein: CASSLARSGNRLHSPLHF.

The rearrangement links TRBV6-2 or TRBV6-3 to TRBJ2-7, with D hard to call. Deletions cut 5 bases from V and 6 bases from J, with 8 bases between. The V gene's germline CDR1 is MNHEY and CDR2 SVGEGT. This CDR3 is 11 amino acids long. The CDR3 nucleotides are TGTGCCAGCAGTGCAAACACCGAGCAGTACTTC. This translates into CASSANTEQYF.